Listed below are T cell receptor beta chains from one sample, sequenced in a study of graft-versus-host responses after intestinal transplantation. The protocol was immunoSEQ multiplex PCR, while the TCRdb copy is restricted to in-frame clones and leaves out a portion. The data show about 100,000 clones, roughly 87% seen once. No antigens are known for them. The sequenced sample was unstimulated CD4+ T cells sorted from spleen or lymph node cells, obtained before intestinal transplant. The source of these receptors is a human donor who received an intestinal transplant. Both conserved end residues are part of each CDR3. Each record gives: CDR3 protein, CDR3 DNA, J gene, clone size, D gene, V gene. The D gene is left open where the match is weak. Only some rows state a clone size, as once, few, many or a class for expanded clones.

CDR3: CASSFASGINEQFF
DNA: TGTGCCAGCAGCTTTGCTAGTGGGATCAATGAGCAGTTCTTC
J: TRBJ2-1
size: NA
D: NA
V: TRBV7-6

CDR3: CASSLDRFTKLFF
DNA: TGTGCCAGCAGCCTAGACAGGTTTACAAAACTGTTTTTT
J: TRBJ1-4
size: NA
D: NA
V: TRBV27

CDR3: CSVLTGVAKNIQYF
DNA: TGCAGCGTCCTAACCGGGGTAGCCAAAAACATTCAGTACTTC
J: TRBJ2-4
size: NA
D: NA
V: TRBV29-1

CDR3: CASSLDQMSYEQYF
DNA: TGTGCCAGCAGCTTAGATCAGATGTCCTACGAGCAGTACTTC
J: TRBJ2-7
size: NA
D: NA
V: TRBV7-2

CDR3: CASSRDRGSTDTQYF
DNA: TGTGCCAGCAGTCGGGACAGGGGGAGCACAGATACGCAGTATTTT
J: TRBJ2-3
size: NA
D: TRBD1
V: TRBV2

CDR3: CASSLGDRGYGYTF
DNA: TGCGCCAGCAGCTTGGGGGACAGGGGCTATGGCTACACCTTC
J: TRBJ1-2
size: NA
D: TRBD1
V: TRBV5-1

CDR3: CASGLVTGWVTGELFF
DNA: TGTGCTAGTGGTTTGGTAACGGGGTGGGTCACCGGGGAGCTGTTTTTT
J: TRBJ2-2
size: NA
D: NA
V: TRBV12-5

CDR3: CASSLKGDSYEQYF
DNA: TGTGCCAGCAGTTTAAAGGGGGATTCCTACGAGCAGTACTTC
J: TRBJ2-7
size: NA
D: NA
V: TRBV27

CDR3: CASNMRAGTTVYGYTF
DNA: TGTGCCAGTAACATGAGGGCCGGGACAACTGTCTATGGCTACACCTTC
J: TRBJ1-2
size: NA
D: NA
V: TRBV19

CDR3: CASSRTSGTSSYNEQFF
DNA: TGTGCCAGCAGCCGGACTAGCGGGACAAGCTCCTACAATGAGCAGTTCTTC
J: TRBJ2-1
size: NA
D: TRBD2
V: TRBV5-5

CDR3: CASRESLSNQPQHF
DNA: TGTGCCAGCAGGGAATCTCTTAGCAATCAGCCCCAGCATTTT
J: TRBJ1-5
size: NA
D: NA
V: TRBV2

CDR3: CSVSYGGSGTDTQYF
DNA: TGCAGCGTTAGTTATGGGGGCAGCGGCACAGATACGCAGTATTTT
J: TRBJ2-3
size: NA
D: NA
V: TRBV29-1

CDR3: CASSLEGLQPQHF
DNA: TGTGCCAGCAGCTTGGAGGGACTACAGCCCCAGCATTTT
J: TRBJ1-5
size: NA
D: NA
V: TRBV5-6

CDR3: CASSQQGAFEFSNQPQHF
DNA: TGTGCCAGCAGCCAACAGGGGGCTTTCGAATTTAGCAATCAGCCCCAGCATTTT
J: TRBJ1-5
size: NA
D: TRBD1
V: TRBV2

CDR3: CASSSISGRAINEQFF
DNA: TGTGCCAGCAGCTCGATTAGCGGGAGGGCCATCAATGAGCAGTTCTTC
J: TRBJ2-1
size: NA
D: TRBD2
V: TRBV11-2

CDR3: CASTRTSSGEQFF
DNA: TGTGCCAGCACCAGGACTAGTTCGGGTGAGCAGTTCTTC
J: TRBJ2-1
size: NA
D: TRBD2
V: TRBV6-1

CDR3: CASSLLAGAADTQYF
DNA: TGCGCCAGCAGCCTACTAGCGGGAGCTGCAGATACGCAGTATTTT
J: TRBJ2-3
size: NA
D: TRBD2
V: TRBV4-1

CDR3: CASSYRYDTGELFF
DNA: TGTGCCAGCAGTTACCGTTACGACACCGGGGAGCTGTTTTTT
J: TRBJ2-2
size: NA
D: NA
V: TRBV6-5

CDR3: CASSDNEKRQYRFTDTQYF
DNA: TGTGCCAGCAGTGACAACGAAAAGCGACAGTACCGCTTCACAGATACGCAGTATTTT
J: TRBJ2-3
size: NA
D: NA
V: TRBV6-4

CDR3: CASSFRTGGLTEAFF
DNA: TGTGCCAGCAGTTTTAGGACAGGGGGATTGACTGAAGCTTTCTTT
J: TRBJ1-1
size: NA
D: TRBD1
V: TRBV27

CDR3: CASSWTSGPQETQYF
DNA: TGTGCCAGCAGCTGGACTAGCGGCCCCCAAGAGACCCAGTACTTC
J: TRBJ2-5
size: NA
D: TRBD2
V: TRBV5-4

CDR3: CASSSTASYGYTF
DNA: TGCGCCAGCAGCTCGACAGCCTCCTATGGCTACACCTTC
J: TRBJ1-2
size: NA
D: NA
V: TRBV5-1

CDR3: CASSLRIPGQGLNEQFF
DNA: TGTGCCAGCAGTTTAAGGATACCGGGACAGGGTCTAAATGAGCAGTTCTTC
J: TRBJ2-1
size: NA
D: TRBD1
V: TRBV28

CDR3: CASSPQGGGGYEQYF
DNA: TGTGCCAGCAGCCCGCAAGGGGGAGGGGGCTACGAGCAGTACTTC
J: TRBJ2-7
size: NA
D: NA
V: TRBV7-6

CDR3: CASSAISGSGGNEQFF
DNA: TGTGCCAGCAGCGCCATTAGCGGGAGCGGCGGCAATGAGCAGTTCTTC
J: TRBJ2-1
size: once
D: TRBD2
V: TRBV7-3

CDR3: CASSERNYGYTF
DNA: TGTGCCAGCAGTGAACGCAACTATGGCTACACCTTC
J: TRBJ1-2
size: NA
D: NA
V: TRBV25-1

CDR3: CASRGTSGETQYF
DNA: TGCGCCAGCAGGGGGACTAGCGGAGAGACCCAGTACTTC
J: TRBJ2-5
size: NA
D: TRBD2
V: TRBV5-1

CDR3: CASSLDFNQPQHF
DNA: TGTGCCAGCAGTTTGGACTTTAATCAGCCCCAGCATTTT
J: TRBJ1-5
size: NA
D: NA
V: TRBV6-5

CDR3: CAIAGTLNTGELFF
DNA: TGTGCCATCGCCGGGACACTCAACACCGGGGAGCTGTTTTTT
J: TRBJ2-2
size: NA
D: NA
V: TRBV6-5

CDR3: CASSLDSLSREQFF
DNA: TGTGCCAGCAGCTTAGATTCCCTGAGCCGTGAGCAGTTCTTC
J: TRBJ2-1
size: NA
D: NA
V: TRBV11-2

CDR3: CATSRIPGQATYEQYF
DNA: TGTGCCACCAGCAGAATCCCGGGACAGGCAACCTACGAGCAGTACTTC
J: TRBJ2-7
size: NA
D: TRBD1
V: TRBV15

CDR3: CASSYYRDRGYEQYF
DNA: TGTGCCAGCAGTTACTACCGGGACAGGGGTTACGAGCAGTACTTC
J: TRBJ2-7
size: NA
D: TRBD1
V: TRBV6-5

CDR3: CARSLGGTGNNEQFF
DNA: TGCGCCCGCAGCTTGGGGGGGACAGGGAACAATGAGCAGTTCTTC
J: TRBJ2-1
size: NA
D: TRBD1
V: TRBV5-1

CDR3: CASSPWTGVTGELFF
DNA: TGTGCCAGCTCACCCTGGACAGGGGTGACCGGGGAGCTGTTTTTT
J: TRBJ2-2
size: few
D: TRBD1
V: TRBV18

CDR3: CASSLDTRLAGNQETQYF
DNA: TGCGCCAGCAGCTTGGATACCAGACTAGCGGGGAACCAAGAGACCCAGTACTTC
J: TRBJ2-5
size: NA
D: TRBD2
V: TRBV5-1

CDR3: CASSLTGTGSDGYTF
DNA: TGTGCCAGCAGTCTTACCGGGACAGGGTCAGACGGCTACACCTTC
J: TRBJ1-2
size: NA
D: TRBD1
V: TRBV9

CDR3: CASSAPGQLSYEQYF
DNA: TGTGCCAGCAGTGCACCGGGACAGCTCTCCTACGAGCAGTACTTC
J: TRBJ2-7
size: NA
D: TRBD1
V: TRBV6-5

CDR3: CASRTSIKDTQYF
DNA: TGTGCCAGTCGGACTAGCATCAAAGATACGCAGTATTTT
J: TRBJ2-3
size: NA
D: TRBD2
V: TRBV6-1

CDR3: CASRVDRGAIEAFF
DNA: TGTGCCAGCAGGGTGGACAGGGGGGCCATCGAAGCTTTCTTT
J: TRBJ1-1
size: NA
D: TRBD1
V: TRBV27